This TCR beta chain was retrieved from a study of blood T cell repertoires in COVID-19. This table comes from immunoSEQ multiplex PCR, and its TCRdb copy is limited to in-frame clones, with some not included. The data hold roughly 200,000 clones, with around 85% observed a single time. Germline CDR1 is LNHDA and CDR2 is SQIVND (reference sequence). V trimming: 6 bases; J trimming: 5 bases; junction bases outside the gene matches: 12. The CDR3 is 16 amino acids. Sequenced sample: peripheral blood. The sequence was obtained from a woman aged 55-75 years with acute or convalescent COVID-19. This chain uses TRBV19 with TRBJ1-5, with TRBD1 matching over 8 bases. CDR3 in DNA: TGTGCCAGTAGGACAGGGGATGGACGAGCGCATCAGCCCCAGCATTTT. As protein: CASRTGDGRAHQPQHF.